Following are 16 T cell receptor beta chains from one sample sequenced in a study of cytotoxic CD8 clonotypes in ibrutinib-treated CLL. Data came from immunoSEQ multiplex PCR; TCRdb stores just in-frame clones and leaves some out. Of hundreds of thousands of clones listed, 70% were seen once; the top ten hold approximately 15%. This material consisted of PBMCs, taken after 24 months of ibrutinib treatment. These receptors all stem from a human donor with chronic lymphocytic leukemia.

The chain recombines TRBV7-9 with TRBJ2-1; the D gene is possibly TRBD1 (5 bases). This CDR3 region has 12 residues. CDR1 SEHNR and CDR2 FQNEAQ come from the germline V gene (reference sequence). Trimming cost V 5 bases and J 10 bases, with 12 bases left between them. This chain's CDR3 is CASSLPQGEQFF. The CDR3 nucleotides are TGTGCCAGCAGCCTACCTCAGGGAGAGCAGTTCTTC.

V is TRBV7-6 and J is TRBJ2-5, with no clear D. Germline V gives CDR1 SGHVS, CDR2 FNYEAQ. The ends were cut back, 1 base at V and 1 base at J, with 7 bases in the middle. CDR3 length equals 14 residues. CDR3 protein: CASSLGTVQETQYF. In DNA, the CDR3 is TGTGCCAGCAGCTTAGGGACGGTCCAAGAGACCCAGTACTTC. The full variable domain, rest sourced from reference TRBV7-6 and TRBJ2-5, is GAGVSQSPRYKVTKRGQDVALRCDPISGHVSLYWYRQALGQGPEFLTYFNYEAQQDKSGLPNDRFSAERPEGSISTLTIQRTEQRDSAMYRCASSLGTVQETQYFGPGTRLLVL.

This chain uses TRBV11-3 with TRBJ2-3; TRBD2 matches at 8 bases. This CDR3 has 15 amino acids. CDR1 is SGHNT, CDR2 YENEEA, per germline. The V segment lost 1 base and the J segment 4 bases; nucleotides outside the gene matches: 4. In DNA, the CDR3 is TGTGCCAGCAGCTTAGGAGCGGGGGAACCAGATACGCAGTATTTT. It yields the protein CASSLGAGEPDTQYF.

The chain recombines TRBV29-1 with TRBJ2-1; 8 bases are a match to TRBD1. The CDR3 extends over 14 amino acids. Germline assignment: CDR1 SQVTM and CDR2 ANQGSEA. The trim removed 3 bases at V and 9 bases at J, leaving 10 bases unmatched. CDR3: CSVDGSRGHGEQFF. CDR3 DNA sequence: TGCAGCGTTGATGGGTCCAGGGGGCATGGTGAGCAGTTCTTC.

The rearrangement uses TRBV4-1 and TRBJ2-7; possibly TRBD1 for D (6 bases). V shed 1 base and J shed 3 bases, with 13 bases lying between them. The CDR3 sequence is 15 residues long. CDR1 is MGHRA and CDR2 is YSYEKL in the germline V gene. CDR3 sequence: CASSQAEQGIYEQYF. In DNA form, the CDR3 reads TGCGCCAGCAGCCAAGCGGAACAGGGAATCTACGAGCAGTACTTC.

The J gene is TRBJ2-6, the V gene TRBV5-6; D is perhaps TRBD2 (6 bases). V dropped 3 bases and J dropped 3 bases, with 13 bases sitting between them. From germline, CDR1 is SGHDT and CDR2 YYEEEE. This CDR3 spans 16 amino acids. The CDR3 DNA is TGTGCCAGCAGCTCCGCTAGCGTTCTTGGGGCCAACGTCCTGACTTTC. This codes for CASSSASVLGANVLTF.

The gene calls are TRBV5-1 and TRBJ2-7; the D gene is possibly TRBD2 (6 bases). The germline V gene has CDR1 SGHRS and CDR2 YFSETQ. The CDR3 is 14 residues long. Trimming left V 1 base short and J 5 bases short, with 13 bases between. The CDR3 spells CASSLLSGENEQYF. The CDR3 nucleotides read TGCGCCAGCAGCTTGTTATCGGGAGAAAACGAGCAGTACTTC.

This sequence joins TRBV6-8 and TRBJ2-1; D is unresolved. Trimming removed 8 bases from V and 9 bases from J, with 14 bases in between. The CDR3 has 12 residues. CDR1 MNHGY and CDR2 SAAAGT come from the germline V gene. CDR3 loop: CASSERHCEQFF. In nucleotides, the CDR3 is TGTGCCAGCTCTGAGAGGCATTGTGAGCAGTTCTTC.

This clone was seen a few times. The chain couples TRBV6-5 to TRBJ2-1, with 8 bases fitting TRBD2. CDR1 is MNHEY, CDR2 SVGAGI, per germline. Trimming cost V 7 bases and J 5 bases; bases outside gene matches: 7. The CDR3 covers 14 residues. For the CDR3, the DNA is TGTGCCAGCACCCGACTAGCGACGAACAATGAGCAGTTCTTC. The encoded protein is CASTRLATNNEQFF.

The chain carries TRBV9 and TRBJ2-3, with a possible D match to TRBD1 (5 bases). The CDR3 is 14 residues long. V was pared by 4 bases and J by 6 bases, with 15 bases between. Germline V CDR1 and CDR2: SGDLS, YYNGEE. The CDR3 nucleotides read TGTGCCAGCAGCATTCTTTCAGGGTCGGATACGCAGTATTTT. Translated, it gives CASSILSGSDTQYF. The whole variable domain, filled in from reference TRBV9 and TRBJ2-3, reads DSGVTQTPKHLITATGQRVTLRCSPRSGDLSVYWYQQSLDQGLQFLIQYYNGEERAKGNILERFSAQQFPDLHSELNLSSLELGDSALYFCASSILSGSDTQYFGPGTRLTVL.

This chain connects TRBV7-3 to TRBJ2-2, with 7 bases identical to TRBD2. Trimming cost V 5 bases and J 1 base; bases outside gene matches: 16. Germline-derived CDR1 and CDR2 are SGHTA and FQGTGA. The CDR3 loop spans 19 amino acids. CDR3 residues: CASSPYPGGRGKNTGELFF. In DNA, the CDR3 is TGTGCCAGCAGCCCTTACCCGGGGGGACGGGGCAAGAACACCGGGGAGCTGTTTTTT.

The gene calls are TRBV28 and TRBJ1-2; D call uncertain. CDR1 and CDR2 from the germline V gene are MDHEN and SYDVKM. The CDR3 runs 11 residues. Trimming took off 6 bases at V and 7 bases at J, with 9 bases between the two ends. The chain's CDR3 is CASRLQVGYTF. The DNA for the CDR3 is TGTGCCAGCAGACTCCAGGTTGGCTACACCTTC.

Only a few counts were recorded for this clone. The rearrangement links TRBV30 to TRBJ1-5; TRBD1 is a possible D gene (5 bases). Germline V gene sequence: CDR1 GTSNPN, CDR2 SVGIG (reference sequence). V lost 0 bases, J lost 1 base, and 10 bases lay in between. The CDR3 has 15 amino acids. This CDR3 is CAWSVGTHSNQPQHF. The CDR3 DNA sequence: TGTGCCTGGAGTGTAGGGACGCACAGCAATCAGCCCCAGCATTTT.

This chain uses TRBV7-2 with TRBJ1-2, with a weak D call TRBD1 (5 bases). Between the trimmed V and J ends, which lost 1 base and 1 base, there was a span of 10 bases. Germline loops: CDR1 SGHTA, CDR2 FQGNSA. The CDR3 extends over 15 amino acids. The CDR3 region is CASSLGQGNNYGYTF. Written as DNA, the CDR3 is TGTGCCAGCAGCTTAGGGCAGGGTAATAACTATGGCTACACCTTC. Combining the CDR3 with reference TRBV7-2 and TRBJ1-2 gives the whole variable domain GAGVSQSPSNKVTEKGKDVELRCDPISGHTALYWYRQSLGQGLEFLIYFQGNSAPDKSGLPSDRFSAERTGGSVSTLTIQRTQQEDSAVYLCASSLGQGNNYGYTFGSGTRLTVV.

V is TRBV7-3 and J is TRBJ2-1, with no clear D. The CDR3 runs to 17 residues. Germline CDR1 reads SGHTA; CDR2 reads FQGTGA. V gave up 4 bases and J gave up 0 bases, with 16 bases separating them. CDR3 sequence: CASSSYAAVSSYNEQFF. DNA for the CDR3: TGTGCCAGCAGCTCCTACGCCGCAGTGAGCTCCTACAATGAGCAGTTCTTC.

In DNA, the CDR3 is TGTGCCAGCTCACGGGGGACTAGCGCCTTCCTAGGGCAGTACTTC. Translated: CASSRGTSAFLGQYF. The chain couples TRBV18 to TRBJ2-7, with TRBD2 matching over 10 bases. Germline V CDR1 and CDR2: KGHSH, LQKENI. The CDR3 has 15 residues. Trimming cost V 4 bases and J 9 bases; bases outside gene matches: 12. The complete variable domain, with remaining parts taken from reference TRBV18 and TRBJ2-7, reads NAGVMQNPRHLVRRRGQEARLRCSPMKGHSHVYWYRQLPEEGLKFMVYLQKENIIDESGMPKERFSAEFPKEGPSILRIQQVVRGDSAAYFCASSRGTSAFLGQYFGPGTRLTVT.